These 14 T cell receptor beta chains were all obtained from the same sample, sequenced in a study of cytomegalovirus exposure and HLA in healthy donors. A multiplex PCR was run with 60 Vbeta primers and 13 Jbeta primers. TCRdb's table, derived via immunoSEQ multiplex PCR, lists solely in-frame clones and lacks some. Of under 200,000 clones listed, 68% are singletons. The specimen was PBMCs. These receptors originate from a man aged 50 to 59 in good health and CMV-seronegative.

The chain uses TRBV5-6 and TRBJ1-1, with 8 positions matching TRBD1. The V segment lost 4 bases and the J segment 4 bases; nucleotides outside the gene matches: 6. This CDR3 has 14 amino acids. Germline CDR1 and CDR2: SGHDT and YYEEEE. The CDR3: CASSLNTGGTEAFF. The CDR3, as DNA: TGTGCCAGCAGCCTGAACACAGGGGGCACTGAAGCTTTCTTT.

V and J are TRBV18 and TRBJ2-7; 7 bases are shared with TRBD2. Germline V lookup: CDR1 KGHSH, CDR2 LQKENI. The V gene end was trimmed by 3 bases and the J gene end by 0 bases; junction bases not matched to a gene: 5. This CDR3 is 15 amino acids long. The CDR3 reads CASSPGRGSSYEQYF. CDR3 DNA sequence: TGTGCCAGCTCACCGGGGCGGGGGAGCTCCTACGAGCAGTACTTC.

This clone was detected once. The rearrangement uses TRBV18 and TRBJ1-3, with 9 nucleotides matching TRBD1. Per germline, CDR1 KGHSH and CDR2 LQKENI. CDR3 size: 15 residues. The V gene end was trimmed by 1 base and the J gene end by 2 bases; junction bases not matched to a gene: 0. The chain's CDR3 is CASSPRQGAGNTIYF. CDR3 coding DNA: TGTGCCAGCTCACCACGACAGGGGGCTGGAAACACCATATATTTT.

The V gene is TRBV27, the J gene TRBJ2-2; tentatively, D is TRBD2 (7 bases). With 2 bases removed from V and 4 bases from J, the gap between germline ends came to 11 bases. The CDR3 has 15 amino acids. CDR1 is MNHEY, CDR2 SMNVEV, per germline (reference sequence). CDR3 sequence reads: CASSLMRGPTGELFF. The CDR3 DNA follows: TGTGCCAGCAGTTTAATGCGGGGGCCCACCGGGGAGCTGTTTTTT.

The sample holds a few counts of this clone. The genes are TRBV5-1 and TRBJ2-5; tentative D call: TRBD1 (6 bases). The ends were cut back, 3 bases at V and 0 bases at J, with 9 bases in the middle. This CDR3 is 14 amino acids long. The germline CDR1 and CDR2 sequences are SGHRS and YFSETQ. The CDR3 coding sequence is TGCGCCAGCAGCTGGAACAGGGACCAAGAGACCCAGTACTTC. Translated, it gives CASSWNRDQETQYF.

This clone was seen only a few times. The chain employs TRBV7-3 and TRBJ1-2; D not resolved. The CDR3 is made up of 13 amino acids. Germline loops: CDR1 SGHTA, CDR2 FQGTGA. V was cut by 6 bases and J by 8 bases, with 16 bases left in between. In DNA form, the CDR3 reads TGTGCCAGCAGTCGGACGTCGGCGGGAGGCTACACCTTC. Translated: CASSRTSAGGYTF.

The chain carries TRBV7-2 and TRBJ2-1; D may be TRBD1 (5 bases). This CDR3 is 14 amino acids long. Germline V gene lookup returns CDR1 SGHTA and CDR2 FQGNSA. Trimming cost V 1 base and J 9 bases, with 13 bases left between them. The CDR3 spells CASSLGTYVGEQFF. The CDR3, as DNA: TGTGCCAGCAGCTTAGGGACATACGTCGGTGAGCAGTTCTTC.

The J gene is TRBJ1-2, the V gene TRBV6-5; 7 bases line up with TRBD1. The CDR3 contains 14 residues. The V gene's germline CDR1 is MNHEY and CDR2 SVGAGI. J gave up 4 bases and V 6 bases, and 8 bases lay outside the gene matches. CDR3 nucleotides: TGTGCCAGCAGCCCGGGACAGTCTAGCTATGGCTACACCTTC. Its protein product is CASSPGQSSYGYTF.

The V gene is TRBV4-3, the J gene TRBJ2-1; maybe TRBD1 (5 bases). CDR1 LGHNA and CDR2 YSLEER come from the germline V gene. The CDR3 is made up of 16 amino acids. V was pared by 1 base and J by 3 bases, with 13 bases between. In DNA, the CDR3 is TGCGCCAGCAGCCAAGGACGACAGACAGTCTACAATGAGCAGTTCTTC. Translation: CASSQGRQTVYNEQFF.

The chain joins TRBV28 to TRBJ1-2, with a possible D match to TRBD1 (5 bases). The CDR3 length is 13 residues. The germline CDR1 and CDR2 sequences are MDHEN and SYDVKM. V dropped 2 bases and J dropped 4 bases, with 8 bases sitting between them. In nucleotides, the CDR3 is TGTGCCAGCAGTTTACAGGGTAGCTATGGCTACACCTTC. Protein product: CASSLQGSYGYTF.

This chain joins TRBV7-3 and TRBJ2-5; 9 positions agree with TRBD2. Germline CDR1 is SGHTA and CDR2 is FQGTGA. The CDR3 runs to 15 residues. With V trimmed by 3 bases and J by 4 bases, 6 bases remained unmatched. The DNA of the CDR3 is TGTGCCAGCAGCTTGGGGACTAGCCTGGCAGAGACCCAGTACTTC. It is translated as CASSLGTSLAETQYF. The entire variable domain, with the rest obtained from reference TRBV7-3 and TRBJ2-5, is as follows: GAGVSQTPSNKVTEKGKYVELRCDPISGHTALYWYRQSLGQGPEFLIYFQGTGAADDSGLPNDRFFAVRPEGSVSTLKIQRTERGDSAVYLCASSLGTSLAETQYFGPGTRLLVL.

The chain couples TRBV2 to TRBJ2-7, with a weak D call TRBD1 (7 bases). The V end lost 2 bases, the J end lost 3 bases, and 14 bases lay between the germline ends. The V gene's germline CDR1 is SNHLY and CDR2 FYNNEI. The CDR3 has 15 amino acids. The CDR3 region has the DNA TGTGCCAGCAGTGAAACACCAGGGGGGCTCTACGAGCAGTACTTC. Translated, it gives CASSETPGGLYEQYF.

The chain uses TRBV5-1 and TRBJ1-4; D might be TRBD1 (5 bases). Germline CDR1 is SGHRS and CDR2 is YFSETQ. CDR3 length equals 13 residues. V was shortened by 5 bases and J by 4 bases, with 9 bases between the two germline ends. CDR3 sequence reads: CASSGHNNEKLFF. The CDR3 DNA reads as TGCGCCAGCAGTGGACACAATAATGAAAAACTGTTTTTT.

This clone was seen just once. The CDR3 nucleotides are TGTGCCAGCAGCCTGGTAGCGGGGGCCGGGGATACGCAGTATTTT. It encodes CASSLVAGAGDTQYF. The rearrangement uses TRBV6-5 and TRBJ2-3, with 9 bases identical to TRBD2. The germline V gene has CDR1 MNHEY and CDR2 SVGAGI. J gave up 6 bases and V 6 bases, and 10 bases lay outside the gene matches. This CDR3 is built from 15 residues.